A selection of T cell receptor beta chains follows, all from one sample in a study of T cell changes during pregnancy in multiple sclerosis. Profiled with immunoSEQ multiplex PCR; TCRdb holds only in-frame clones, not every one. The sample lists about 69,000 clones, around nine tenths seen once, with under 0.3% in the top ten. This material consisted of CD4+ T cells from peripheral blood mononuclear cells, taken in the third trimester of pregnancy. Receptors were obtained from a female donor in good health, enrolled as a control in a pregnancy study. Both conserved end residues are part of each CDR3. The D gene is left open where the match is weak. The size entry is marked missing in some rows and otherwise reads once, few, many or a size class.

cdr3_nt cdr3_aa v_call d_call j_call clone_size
TGTGCCAGCAGTGAAGCGGCGGGGGGGATCTTAAATGAGCAGTTCTTC CASSEAAGGILNEQFF TRBV6-1 TRBD2 TRBJ2-1 once
TGTGCCGAGGGTCGGACAGTAAATTCACCCCTCCACTTT CAEGRTVNSPLHF TRBV6-5 NA TRBJ1-6 few
TGCGCCAGCAGCTTGGCAGGGAAGGATAGTGAAGCTTTCTTT CASSLAGKDSEAFF TRBV5-1 NA TRBJ1-1 NA
TGCGCCAGCAGCGGGGACAGGGGGCAAGGCTACACCTTC CASSGDRGQGYTF TRBV5-1 TRBD1 TRBJ1-2 NA
TGTGCCAGCAGCGTACGACAGGGCGCCACTGAAGCTTTCTTT CASSVRQGATEAFF TRBV7-9 TRBD1 TRBJ1-1 once
TGTGCCAGCTCACTAAGTACAGGGGTGCGACGCAATGAGCAGTTCTTC CASSLSTGVRRNEQFF TRBV18 TRBD1 TRBJ2-1 NA
TGTGCCAGCAGTCCACAGGGGACAGGGGGAGAGGAGCAGTTCTTC CASSPQGTGGEEQFF TRBV5-4 TRBD1 TRBJ2-1 NA
TGTGCCAGCAGCTTGGAAGCAGGGTTCCACTACAATGAGCAGTTCTTC CASSLEAGFHYNEQFF TRBV5-4 NA TRBJ2-1 NA
TGTGCCAGCAGCTTAGGAAGACAGGGCAGTAATTCACCCCTCCACTTT CASSLGRQGSNSPLHF TRBV7-2 TRBD1 TRBJ1-6 NA
TGTGCCAGCAGTTACCTCCAGAATTCACCCCTCCACTTT CASSYLQNSPLHF TRBV6-5 NA TRBJ1-6 few
TGTGCCAGCAGCTTAGCACGGGGTTCTAATTCACCCCTCCACTTT CASSLARGSNSPLHF TRBV7-2 NA TRBJ1-6 NA
TGTGCCAGCAGCGCTACAGTCACCGGGGAGCTGTTTTTT CASSATVTGELFF TRBV9 NA TRBJ2-2 once
TGTGCCAGCAGGGGTGGGACAGGCAGCTCTGGAAACACCATATATTTT CASRGGTGSSGNTIYF TRBV2 TRBD1 TRBJ1-3 NA
TGTGCCAGCAGCATTATCGGGACAGGCTACGAGCAGTACTTC CASSIIGTGYEQYF TRBV11-3 TRBD1 TRBJ2-7 NA
TGTGCCAGCAGTCGCCCGACAGGGGGCGACGATGGCTACACCTTC CASSRPTGGDDGYTF TRBV6-4 TRBD1 TRBJ1-2 NA
TGTGCCAGCACCCGGGGGGACAGGGGCGGTTCACCCCTCCACTTT CASTRGDRGGSPLHF TRBV9 TRBD1 TRBJ1-6 few
TGTGCCAGCAGTTACGGGGGGAAGGTTGAAGCTTTCTTT CASSYGGKVEAFF TRBV6-5 NA TRBJ1-1 NA
TGTGCCAGCAGCCCGCAGGCGGGACTGAGCTCCTACAATGAGCAGTTCTTC CASSPQAGLSSYNEQFF TRBV11-2 NA TRBJ2-1 NA
TGTGCCAGCAGTTTCAGGGAGGAAAACACCATATATTTT CASSFREENTIYF TRBV6-5 NA TRBJ1-3 NA
TGTGCCAGCAGTGGGCGACAGGGGGGGGACACTGAAGCTTTCTTT CASSGRQGGDTEAFF TRBV2 TRBD1 TRBJ1-1 NA
TGTGCCAGCAGTTTATCAGTCTGGGAGTACGAGCAGTACTTC CASSLSVWEYEQYF TRBV27 NA TRBJ2-7 NA
TGTGCCAGCAGCTTAGGTCCTCCTAGCGGGGGATACTACAATGAGCAGTTCTTC CASSLGPPSGGYYNEQFF TRBV7-2 TRBD2 TRBJ2-1 once
TGTGCCAGCAGCTTAGAACTAGCGGACACCGGGGAGCTGTTTTTT CASSLELADTGELFF TRBV7-2 TRBD2 TRBJ2-2 NA
TGTGCCAGCAGCCCGCAGGGGGCAAACAATCAGCCCCAGCATTTT CASSPQGANNQPQHF TRBV7-2 TRBD1 TRBJ1-5 NA
TGTGCCAGCAGCGTGCCTAGCGGGGGTTTGTTTGAGCAGTTCTTC CASSVPSGGLFEQFF TRBV7-2 TRBD2 TRBJ2-1 NA
TGTGCCAGCTCAGCTGGGACAGCCCAAGCCTACGAGCAGTACTTC CASSAGTAQAYEQYF TRBV18 TRBD1 TRBJ2-7 NA
TGTGCCAGCAGCGCCAATGGGGCCACACCTACCGCCTACAATGAGCAGTTCTTC CASSANGATPTAYNEQFF TRBV5-4 NA TRBJ2-1 NA
TGTGCCAGCAGGGCAGCGGGGAGCTTCTACAATGAGCAGTTCTTC CASRAAGSFYNEQFF TRBV7-2 TRBD2 TRBJ2-1 NA
TGTGCCAGCAGCCCCTTCCCCCGGGTTACCTATGGCTACACCTTC CASSPFPRVTYGYTF TRBV7-3 NA TRBJ1-2 NA